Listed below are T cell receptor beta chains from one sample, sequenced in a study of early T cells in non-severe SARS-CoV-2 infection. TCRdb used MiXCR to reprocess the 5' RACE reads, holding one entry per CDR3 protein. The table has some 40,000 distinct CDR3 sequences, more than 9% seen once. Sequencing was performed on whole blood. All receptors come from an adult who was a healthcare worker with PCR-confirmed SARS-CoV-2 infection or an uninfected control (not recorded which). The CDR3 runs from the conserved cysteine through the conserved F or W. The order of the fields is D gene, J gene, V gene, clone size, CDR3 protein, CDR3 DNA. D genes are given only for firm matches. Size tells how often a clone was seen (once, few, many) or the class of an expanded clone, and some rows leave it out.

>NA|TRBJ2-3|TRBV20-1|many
CSAETGTDTQYF
TGCAGTGCTGAGACTGGGACAGATACGCAGTATTTT
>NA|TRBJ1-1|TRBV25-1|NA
CASSEHGGTEAFF
TGTGCCAGCAGTGAACATGGGGGCACTGAAGCTTTCTTT
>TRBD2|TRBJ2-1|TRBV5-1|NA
CASSPDPAGTHNEQFF
TGCGCCAGCAGCCCGGACCCAGCGGGAACCCACAATGAGCAGTTCTTC
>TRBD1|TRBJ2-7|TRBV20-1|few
CSASPIGGDRVRYEQYF
TGCAGTGCTAGTCCCATTGGGGGCGACAGGGTGAGGTACGAGCAGTACTTC
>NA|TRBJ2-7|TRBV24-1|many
CATRGELDSDEQYF
TGTGCCACCAGGGGTGAGTTAGATTCGGACGAGCAGTACTTC
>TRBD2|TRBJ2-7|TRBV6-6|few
CASSWEGTIVYEQYF
TGTGCCAGCAGTTGGGAGGGAACAATTGTCTACGAGCAGTACTTC
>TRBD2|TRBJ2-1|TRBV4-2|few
CASSPRYPGLAVHNEQFF
TGTGCCAGCAGCCCCCGATACCCGGGACTAGCCGTCCACAATGAGCAGTTCTTC
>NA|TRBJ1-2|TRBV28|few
CASRRGLTNYGYTF
TGTGCCAGCAGGCGGGGTCTCACTAACTATGGCTACACCTTC
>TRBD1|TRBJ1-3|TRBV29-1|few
CSVEGGTGAGNTIYF
TGCAGCGTTGAAGGTGGGACAGGAGCTGGAAACACCATATATTTT
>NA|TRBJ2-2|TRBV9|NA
CASSPRRGNGELFF
TGTGCCAGCAGCCCCCGACGAGGGAACGGGGAGCTGTTTTTT
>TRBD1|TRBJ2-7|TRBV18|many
CASSPLRTGTYEQYF
TGTGCCAGCTCACCTTTACGGACAGGGACATACGAGCAGTACTTC
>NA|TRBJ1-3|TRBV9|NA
CASSSSMGQLGNTIYF
TGTGCCAGCAGCTCCTCAATGGGGCAGCTAGGGAACACCATATATTTT
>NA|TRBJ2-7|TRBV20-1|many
CSASTGASGAYEQYF
TGCAGTGCTAGCACCGGGGCTTCGGGAGCCTACGAGCAGTACTTC
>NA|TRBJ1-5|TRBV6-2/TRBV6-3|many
CASSYSPNGRFNQPQHF
TGTGCCAGCAGTTACTCCCCAAACGGACGGTTCAATCAGCCCCAGCATTTT
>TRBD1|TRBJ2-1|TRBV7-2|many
CASCVGNRGHLPYNEQFF
TGTGCCAGCTGTGTGGGCAACAGGGGGCACCTTCCCTACAATGAGCAGTTCTTC
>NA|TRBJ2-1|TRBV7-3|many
CASSAQMGGEQFF
TGTGCCAGCAGCGCTCAAATGGGGGGAGAGCAGTTCTTC
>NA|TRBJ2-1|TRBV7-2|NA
CASSPQVGNEQFF
TGTGCCAGCAGCCCCCAGGTCGGCAATGAGCAGTTCTTC
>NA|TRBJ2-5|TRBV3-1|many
CASRPKREQETQYF
TGTGCCAGCAGGCCGAAACGGGAGCAAGAGACCCAGTACTTC
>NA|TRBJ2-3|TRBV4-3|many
CASSSKGPPRARDTQYF
TGCGCCAGCAGCTCAAAAGGACCCCCTCGGGCGAGAGATACGCAGTATTTT
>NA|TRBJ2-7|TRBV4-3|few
CASSLERDYEQYF
TGCGCCAGCAGCCTAGAACGGGATTACGAGCAGTACTTC
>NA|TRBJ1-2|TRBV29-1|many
CSVDAGEYGYTF
TGCAGCGTTGACGCGGGGGAATATGGCTACACCTTC
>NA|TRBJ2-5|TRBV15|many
CATSRDRGQETQYF
TGTGCCACCAGCAGAGATCGGGGCCAAGAGACCCAGTACTTC
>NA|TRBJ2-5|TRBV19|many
CASSTGGAETQYF
TGTGCCAGTAGTACCGGGGGAGCAGAGACCCAGTACTTC
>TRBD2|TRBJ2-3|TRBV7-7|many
CASSPRLAGGLTDTQYF
TGTGCTAGCAGCCCCAGGCTAGCGGGGGGTCTCACAGATACGCAGTATTTT
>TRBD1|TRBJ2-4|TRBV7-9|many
CASSREQGNIQYF
TGTGCCAGCAGCCGCGAACAGGGGAACATTCAGTACTTC
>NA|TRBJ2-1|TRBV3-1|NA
CASSQGEQEQFF
TGTGCCAGCAGCCAAGGGGAGCAGGAGCAGTTCTTC
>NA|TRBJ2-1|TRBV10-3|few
CAISSLGQSSYNEQFF
TGTGCCATCAGTTCCCTGGGCCAGAGCTCCTACAATGAGCAGTTCTTC
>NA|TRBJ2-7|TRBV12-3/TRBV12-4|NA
CVSAGAVYEQYF
TGTGTCAGCGCAGGCGCTGTCTACGAGCAGTACTTC
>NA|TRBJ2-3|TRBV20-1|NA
CSARRDGSTDTQYF
TGCAGTGCTAGAAGGGACGGAAGCACAGATACGCAGTATTTT
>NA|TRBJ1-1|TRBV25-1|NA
CASSAGSYTEAFF
TGTGCCAGCAGTGCGGGGAGTTACACTGAAGCTTTCTTT
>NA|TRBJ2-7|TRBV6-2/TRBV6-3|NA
CASSYVTGTYEQYF
TGTGCCAGCAGTTATGTGACAGGGACTTACGAGCAGTACTTC
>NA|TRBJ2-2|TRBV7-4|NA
CASSLGADPGGLDGELFF
TGTGCCAGCAGCTTAGGGGCAGACCCCGGAGGGCTGGACGGGGAGCTGTTTTTT
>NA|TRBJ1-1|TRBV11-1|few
CASSLARGNTEAFF
TGTGCCAGCAGCTTAGCGCGGGGGAACACTGAAGCTTTCTTT
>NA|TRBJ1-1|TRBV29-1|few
CSFRDGNTEAFF
TGCAGCTTCCGAGATGGGAACACTGAAGCTTTCTTT
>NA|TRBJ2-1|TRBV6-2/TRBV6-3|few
CASKPGEDSGQFF
TGTGCCAGCAAACCGGGGGAGGACTCAGGGCAGTTCTTC
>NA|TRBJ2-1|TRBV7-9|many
CASSSSDRPKPHNEQFF
TGTGCCAGCAGCTCCTCCGACAGGCCGAAGCCCCACAATGAGCAGTTCTTC
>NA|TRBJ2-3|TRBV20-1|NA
CSAPDRRDRDTQYF
TGCAGTGCCCCTGACAGGAGGGATCGGGATACGCAGTATTTT
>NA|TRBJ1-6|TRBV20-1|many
CSAAPRVPYNSPLHF
TGCAGTGCCGCGCCGAGAGTTCCCTATAATTCACCCCTCCACTTT
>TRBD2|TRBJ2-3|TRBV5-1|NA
CASSLGLGLAAYTQYF
TGCGCCAGCAGCTTGGGGTTGGGACTAGCGGCGTATACGCAGTATTTT